Listed here are 32 T cell receptor beta chains from one sample, sequenced in a study of T cells expressing NK-cell markers. From the 5' RACE reads, TCRdb lists one entry per CDR3 protein and no DNA. This sample contains 400,000 or so distinct CDR3 sequences. The sequenced sample was blood T cells: a sorted CD56 or NKG2C T cell subset, CD4+ or CD8+ T cells, or bulk PBMC T cells (not recorded which). All receptors come from a woman between 45 and 60 years old in good health.

The rearrangement joins TRBV18 to TRBJ2-7; the D gene TCRdb calls, TRBD1, cannot be checked with no DNA. Germline V gene sequence: CDR1 KGHSH, CDR2 LQKENI. This CDR3 has 13 amino acids. This CDR3 is CASGRDRGYEQYF.

The chain has TRBV30 and TRBJ2-1; TCRdb picks TRBD2, but there is no DNA to check that call. Germline loops: CDR1 GTSNPN, CDR2 SVGIG (reference sequence). The CDR3 loop spans 14 amino acids. The CDR3 here is CAWSAGKWYNEQFF. Filled out from reference TRBV30 and TRBJ2-1, the complete variable domain reads SQTIHQWPATLVQPVGSPLSLECTVEGTSNPNLYWYRQAAGRGLQLLFYSVGIGQISSEVPQNLSASRPQDRQFILSSKKLLLSDSGFYLCAWSAGKWYNEQFFGPGTRLTVL.

V is TRBV5-1 and J is TRBJ2-1; the D call of TRBD2 rests on TCRdb alone, since no DNA is present to check it. CDR1 and CDR2 from the germline V gene are SGHRS and YFSETQ. The length of the CDR3 is 13 residues. CDR3 loop: CASSLEGLASQFF.

The chain couples TRBV11-2 to TRBJ1-5. The CDR3 is 15 amino acids. CDR1 and CDR2 (germline): SGHAT, FQNNGV. The CDR3 sequence: CASSLDRGYGQPQHF.

The J gene is TRBJ2-1, the V gene TRBV11-3; TCRdb's assignment of TRBD1 cannot be checked, as there is no DNA. In germline, CDR1 is SGHNT, CDR2 YENEEA. CDR3 length equals 14 residues. CDR3 sequence: CASSPRTGRHEQFF.

The V and J genes are TRBV12-3 or TRBV12-4 and TRBJ2-2; TCRdb calls TRBD1, which cannot be checked without DNA. CDR3 length: 13 amino acids. CDR3 protein: CASSFEGVPELFF.

V gene TRBV10-3 combines with J gene TRBJ2-5; there is no DNA to check the TCRdb D call of TRBD1. The CDR3 spans 13 residues. CDR1 is ENHRY and CDR2 is SYGVKD in the germline V gene. The CDR3 sequence: CAISAGGGETQYF.

This sequence joins TRBV6-6 and TRBJ2-4; absent DNA, TCRdb's TRBD2 call cannot be checked. This CDR3 is 14 amino acids long. CDR1 is MNHNY, CDR2 SVGAGI, per germline (reference sequence). CDR3 amino acids: CASKEDLAKNIQYF.

The rearrangement uses TRBV5-1 and TRBJ2-3; TCRdb returns TRBD2, unconfirmable since there is no DNA. Germline V gives CDR1 SGHRS, CDR2 YFSETQ. This CDR3 has 14 amino acids. This chain's CDR3 is CASSLRARLDTQYF.

V is TRBV6-5 and J is TRBJ2-4. From germline, CDR1 is MNHEY and CDR2 SVGAGI. The CDR3 sequence is 14 residues long. CDR3 protein: CASSYSKLKNIQYF.

The CDR3 spells CASSKSGSIITDTQYF. The chain combines TRBV7-9 with TRBJ2-3; TCRdb returns TRBD2, unconfirmable since there is no DNA. This CDR3 has 16 amino acids. CDR1 and CDR2 (germline): SEHNR, FQNEAQ (reference sequence).

The J gene is TRBJ1-5, the V gene TRBV9; with no DNA, the TCRdb D assignment of TRBD1 cannot be verified. The CDR3 is made up of 16 amino acids. Per germline, CDR1 SGDLS and CDR2 YYNGEE. This CDR3 reads CASSANTGGTNQPQHF.

The chain has TRBV7-3 and TRBJ2-2; TCRdb names TRBD1, which stays unverified in the absence of DNA. CDR3 length: 15 residues. Germline CDR1 SGHTA, CDR2 FQGTGA. This CDR3 is CASSPRPWNTGELFF.

This rearrangement joins TRBV7-9 to TRBJ2-4; TCRdb reports TRBD2, a call that lacks DNA to check it against. Germline loops: CDR1 SEHNR, CDR2 FQNEAQ (reference sequence). The CDR3 length is 16 residues. The CDR3 spells CASSLEGLSAKNIQYF.

The rearrangement links TRBV12-3 or TRBV12-4 to TRBJ2-2. This CDR3 has 14 residues. Here the CDR3 reads CASSSSHGTGELFF.

V and J are TRBV4-1 and TRBJ2-1. Germline V gene sequence: CDR1 MGHRA, CDR2 YSYEKL. This CDR3 has 14 amino acids. The CDR3 sequence is CASSQGRVYNEQFF.

This CDR3 is CASGEGTEAFF. V usage is TRBV25-1 and J usage is TRBJ1-1; TCRdb's assignment of TRBD1 cannot be checked, as there is no DNA. The CDR3 is 11 amino acids. Germline lookup yields CDR1 MGHDK and CDR2 SYGVNS.

The chain couples TRBV29-1 to TRBJ2-7. This CDR3 is 11 amino acids long. Germline CDR1 reads SQVTM; CDR2 reads ANQGSEA. Here the CDR3 reads CSVLENYEQYF.

The CDR3 here is CASRSSGLAAETQYF. The chain carries TRBV5-1 and TRBJ2-5; the TCRdb D gene call, TRBD2, has no DNA to confirm it. Germline loops: CDR1 SGHRS, CDR2 YFSETQ. This CDR3 spans 15 amino acids.

The rearrangement uses TRBV2 and TRBJ2-2. Germline CDR1 SNHLY, CDR2 FYNNEI. This CDR3 contains 15 residues. CDR3 amino acids: CASNGQTLNTGELFF.

The chain carries TRBV12-3 or TRBV12-4 and TRBJ2-3. The CDR3 contains 15 residues. The CDR3: CASSLSLPFGDTQYF.

CDR3 in amino acids: CASSYTTGSLGTQYF. The chain is built from TRBV27 and TRBJ2-5; TCRdb lists TRBD2, though no DNA is available to test this call. CDR1 MNHEY and CDR2 SMNVEV come from the germline V gene (reference sequence). The CDR3 is 15 amino acids.

The rearrangement uses TRBV5-6 and TRBJ2-1; TCRdb names TRBD1, which stays unverified in the absence of DNA. The germline gives CDR1 SGHDT, CDR2 YYEEEE. The length of the CDR3 is 15 residues. The CDR3 sequence is CASVDRAGDYNEQFF.

This chain links TRBV12-3 or TRBV12-4 with TRBJ2-2. The CDR3 is 14 residues long. The CDR3 region is CASSFATSTGELFF.

The chain is built from TRBV11-3 and TRBJ2-1; TCRdb reports TRBD1, a call that lacks DNA to check it against. This CDR3 has 15 residues. Germline V gene data show CDR1 as SGHNT and CDR2 as YENEEA. The CDR3 loop reads CASRPSGPRNNEQFF.

The chain is built from TRBV10-3 and TRBJ2-3. The CDR3 covers 13 residues. Per germline, CDR1 ENHRY and CDR2 SYGVKD. The CDR3: CAISELSTDTQYF.

The chain is built from TRBV20-1 and TRBJ1-5; TCRdb returns TRBD1, unconfirmable since there is no DNA. The CDR3 covers 13 residues. Germline CDR1 reads DFQATT; CDR2 reads SNEGSKA (reference sequence). CDR3 loop: CSARGSGEQPQHF.

J is TRBJ2-4 and V is TRBV12-3 or TRBV12-4; absent DNA, TCRdb's TRBD2 call cannot be checked. This CDR3 is built from 11 residues. The CDR3 sequence: CASRTRNIQYF.

The V gene is TRBV20-1, the J gene TRBJ2-1; TCRdb's D call, TRBD1, is unchecked because there is no DNA. The CDR3 spans 16 residues. CDR1 is DFQATT and CDR2 is SNEGSKA in the germline V gene (reference sequence). This CDR3 reads CSATNPGRQNSDEQFF.

The rearrangement joins TRBV5-1 to TRBJ1-2. CDR1 is SGHRS, CDR2 YFSETQ, per germline. The CDR3 loop spans 15 amino acids. CDR3 amino acids: CASSPSRAAYYGYTF.

This rearrangement joins TRBV5-6 to TRBJ2-5; there is no DNA to check the TCRdb D call of TRBD2. CDR1 SGHDT and CDR2 YYEEEE come from the germline V gene. The CDR3 has 15 amino acids. The CDR3 here is CASRGSGRASETQYF.

This rearrangement joins TRBV19 to TRBJ1-1. The CDR3 length is 15 residues. Germline V gene sequence: CDR1 LNHDA, CDR2 SQIVND (reference sequence). The CDR3 spells CASKQGLPETTEAFF.